This is a list of T cell receptor beta chains from one sample in a study of OX40 agonist ivuxolimab in advanced cancers. The data were produced by immunoSEQ multiplex PCR, yet TCRdb's version contains in-frame clones alone and is incomplete. The table lists some 60,000 clones, about 87% of them singletons. The input for sequencing was CD4+ or CD8+ T cells sorted from blood, taken in a trial of the OX40 agonist ivuxolimab. These receptors all come from an adult with an advanced solid tumor such as melanoma, head and neck, liver or kidney cancer. Each CDR3 is given with its conserved first and last residue. A D gene is named only where the DNA matches it firmly. Size is omitted from some rows. Given values are once, few, many or a class for expanded clones.

J gene | V gene | D gene | clone size | CDR3 protein
TRBJ1-1 | TRBV6-1 | . | few | CASSEGRSVEAFF
TRBJ1-1 | TRBV5-1 | . | . | CASRRGEDSEAFF
TRBJ2-2 | TRBV9 | . | . | CASSATGGTGELFF
TRBJ2-1 | TRBV10-3 | . | . | CAIRALYNEQFF
TRBJ2-5 | TRBV9 | . | . | CARGGQRKFLVTQYF
TRBJ2-2 | TRBV4-1 | . | . | CASSHEGRFTGELFF
TRBJ2-4 | TRBV11-2 | TRBD2 | once | CASSLGSGRDIQYF
TRBJ2-7 | TRBV5-5 | TRBD1 | . | CASSFVPRTGKALLYEQYF
TRBJ2-1 | TRBV6-6 | TRBD2 | few | CASTKTSIEQFF
TRBJ2-3 | TRBV4-1 | . | . | CASSQDIPRGSKGRDTQYF
TRBJ1-2 | TRBV27 | . | . | CASRTQSRADDYGYTF
TRBJ2-3 | TRBV19 | . | . | CASSIGGTGSTDTQYF
TRBJ1-2 | TRBV14 | . | . | CASSHNNYGYTF
TRBJ2-2 | TRBV9 | . | . | CASSRRLVPNTGELFF
TRBJ2-4 | TRBV29-1 | . | . | CSVEDGLAKNIQYF
TRBJ1-4 | TRBV19 | . | . | CASSPTGEKQLFF
TRBJ1-5 | TRBV5-1 | . | few | CASSLGTGLQPQHF
TRBJ2-5 | TRBV5-8 | . | once | CASTGPMETQYF